These 12 T cell receptor beta chains originate from one sample sequenced in a study of blood T cell repertoires in COVID-19 (dated by TCRdb to the early 2020s). Library generation was performed with the immunoSEQ multiplex PCR assay. TCRdb's version of the immuneACCESS table is confined to in-frame rearrangements and falls short of the full clone set. An unresolved V gene accounts for under half of the shortfall where checked; the remainder is of unknown origin. The sample table contains approximately 150,000 clones; only one count was recorded for about 87% of them. About 10% of the sample is taken by the ten largest. Sequences were obtained from peripheral blood. The receptors derive from a man aged 55-75 years with active or convalescent COVID-19.

The CDR3 bases are TGTGCCACCAGTGAGCCGTATGGGAGTATAGGCTACAATGAGCAGTTCTTC. This codes for CATSEPYGSIGYNEQFF. The chain uses TRBV24-1 and TRBJ2-1, with a tentative D call TRBD2 (5 bases). Germline V gene lookup returns CDR1 KGHDR and CDR2 SFDVKD. The CDR3 runs to 17 residues. The V and J ends lost 4 bases and 3 bases respectively, with 18 bases between them.

Only a few counts were recorded for this clone. The V gene is TRBV19, the J gene TRBJ2-7, with D perhaps TRBD1 (6 bases). This CDR3 spans 16 amino acids. V was trimmed by 5 bases and J by 6 bases, leaving 23 bases between them. Per germline, CDR1 LNHDA and CDR2 SQIVND (reference sequence). The CDR3 protein is CASSSPRGKGAAEQYF. The CDR3, as DNA: TGTGCCAGTAGTTCGCCCAGGGGAAAAGGGGCCGCCGAGCAGTACTTC.

With respect to this clone: The sample has other DNA sequences that encode this CDR3 too. The chain couples TRBV27 to TRBJ1-3; D not resolved. This CDR3 region has 15 residues. Germline lookup yields CDR1 MNHEY and CDR2 SMNVEV (reference sequence). The V end was cut by 0 bases, the J end by 0 bases, with 6 bases between. The CDR3 nucleotides read TGTGCCAGCAGTTTATCAGGGAGCTCTGGAAACACCATATATTTT. Translating gives CASSLSGSSGNTIYF.

The rearrangement joins TRBV6-5 to TRBJ2-1; the match to TRBD2 covers 7 bases. CDR1 is MNHEY and CDR2 is SVGAGI in the germline V gene. The length of the CDR3 is 15 residues. With 6 bases clipped from V and 2 bases from J, the junction kept 7 bases outside the gene matches. The CDR3 reads CASRAFAGAYNEQFF. CDR3 bases: TGTGCCAGCAGGGCCTTTGCGGGAGCCTACAATGAGCAGTTCTTC.

Note on this clone: At the DNA level, this CDR3 is encoded by other sequences in the same sample as well. This chain uses TRBV3-1 (or the pseudogene TRBV3-2) with TRBJ1-5; D possibly corresponds to TRBD1 (5 bases). V was pared by 4 bases and J by 4 bases, with 8 bases between. Per the germline V gene, CDR1 is LGHDT and CDR2 is YNNKEL (reference sequence). The CDR3 runs 13 residues. The DNA of the CDR3 is TGTGCCAGCAGCCCAGACAGTAATCAGCCCCAGCATTTT. Translation gives CASSPDSNQPQHF.

This chain joins TRBV18 and TRBJ2-3; no reliable D call. Germline CDR1 KGHSH, CDR2 LQKENI. The ends were cut back, 3 bases at V and 3 bases at J, with 7 bases in the middle. The CDR3 covers 13 residues. This CDR3 reads CASSPLGTDTQYF. The DNA for the CDR3 is TGTGCCAGCTCACCTCTCGGGACAGATACGCAGTATTTT.

The chain uses TRBV28 and TRBJ1-2; perhaps TRBD1 as D (5 bases). CDR1 MDHEN and CDR2 SYDVKM come from the germline V gene. Trimming took 6 bases from V and 6 from J, leaving 8 bases between them. The CDR3 consists of 11 residues. The CDR3 nucleotides read TGTGCCAGCAGGTCAGGGAATGGCTACACCTTC. Translating it yields CASRSGNGYTF.

V is TRBV5-4 and J is TRBJ2-3; 7 bases are a match to TRBD2. This CDR3 is 16 amino acids long. J was trimmed by 2 bases and V by 0 bases; bases with no gene match: 6. Germline assignment: CDR1 SGHNT and CDR2 YYREEE (reference sequence). CDR3 amino acids: CASSLGGRAATDTQYF. CDR3 DNA: TGTGCCAGCAGCTTGGGAGGGAGGGCCGCCACAGATACGCAGTATTTT.

This rearrangement joins TRBV6-4 to TRBJ2-1; TRBD1 aligns across 11 bases. The CDR3 contains 16 residues. The V and J ends lost 3 bases and 8 bases, in that order; junction bases with no gene match: 9. Germline assignment: CDR1 MRHNA and CDR2 SNTAGT. CDR3 nucleotide sequence: TGTGCCAGCAGTGAAGATTCCGGGACAGGGGGGCATGAGCAGTTCTTC. It yields the protein CASSEDSGTGGHEQFF.

Only one count was recorded for this clone. J is TRBJ1-3 and V is TRBV6-2 or TRBV6-3, with D possibly matching TRBD1 (5 bases). Between the trimmed V and J ends, which lost 4 bases and 4 bases, there was a span of 17 bases. The CDR3 contains 16 residues. Germline loops: CDR1 MNHEY, CDR2 SVGEGT. CDR3 protein: CASSSGHPDPGNTIYF. DNA of the CDR3: TGTGCCAGCAGTTCAGGGCACCCGGACCCCGGAAACACCATATATTTT.

This chain connects TRBV5-1 to TRBJ2-3; 7 bases line up with TRBD1. The CDR3 consists of 15 residues. Unmatched junction bases numbered 4, after V lost 0 bases and J lost 3 bases. In germline, CDR1 is SGHRS, CDR2 YFSETQ. CDR3 sequence reads: CASSLGQGPTDTQYF. The CDR3, as DNA: TGCGCCAGCAGCTTGGGACAGGGACCTACAGATACGCAGTATTTT.

The V call is TRBV7-2, the J call TRBJ1-1; 8 bases are shared with TRBD1. CDR1 and CDR2 from the germline V gene are SGHTA and FQGNSA. V trimming: 5 bases; J trimming: 5 bases; junction bases outside the gene matches: 10. This CDR3 region has 15 residues. The CDR3 region is CASSPQGAGRTEAFF. In DNA form, the CDR3 reads TGTGCCAGCAGCCCCCAGGGGGCAGGGCGAACTGAAGCTTTCTTT.